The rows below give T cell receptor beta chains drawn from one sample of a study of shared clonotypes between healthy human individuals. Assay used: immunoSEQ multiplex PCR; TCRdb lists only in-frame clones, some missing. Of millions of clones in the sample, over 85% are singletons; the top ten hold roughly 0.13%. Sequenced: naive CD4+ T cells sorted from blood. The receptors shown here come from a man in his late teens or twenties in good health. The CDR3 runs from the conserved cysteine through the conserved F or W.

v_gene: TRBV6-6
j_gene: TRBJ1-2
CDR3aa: CASSYSSGVGYTF

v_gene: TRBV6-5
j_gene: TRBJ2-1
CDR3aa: CASRRGTAYNEQFF

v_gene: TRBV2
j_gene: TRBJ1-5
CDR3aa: CASCGNNQPQHF

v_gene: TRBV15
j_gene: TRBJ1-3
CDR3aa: CATSSRYGGTGTSGNTIYF

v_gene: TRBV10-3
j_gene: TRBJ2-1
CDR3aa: CASTSGSTNEQFF

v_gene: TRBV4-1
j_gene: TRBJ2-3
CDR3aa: CASGPGQPLTDTQYF

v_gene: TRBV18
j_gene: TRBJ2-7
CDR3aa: CASSPPGTPYEQYF

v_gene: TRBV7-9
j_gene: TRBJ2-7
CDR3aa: CASSLTPTAYEQYF

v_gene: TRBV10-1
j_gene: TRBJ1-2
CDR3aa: CASSGEVENYGYTF

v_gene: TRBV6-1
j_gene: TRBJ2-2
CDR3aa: CASSGRAQNTGELFF

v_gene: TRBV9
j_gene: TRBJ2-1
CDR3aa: CASSVSILGQANEQFF

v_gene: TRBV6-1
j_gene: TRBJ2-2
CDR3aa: CASSAQGNTGNTGELFF

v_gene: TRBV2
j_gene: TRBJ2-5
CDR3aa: CASQLLAGGQETQYF

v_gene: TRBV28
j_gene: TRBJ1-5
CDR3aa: CASSPGQGGKPQHF

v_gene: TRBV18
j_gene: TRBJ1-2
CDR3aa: CASSPMGNYGYTF

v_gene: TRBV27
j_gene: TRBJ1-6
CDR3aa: CASSVSTGLFLHF

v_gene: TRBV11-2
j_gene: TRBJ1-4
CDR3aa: CASSLGDRGANEKLFF

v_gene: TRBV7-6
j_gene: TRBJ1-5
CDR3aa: CASSPMTGSNQPQHF

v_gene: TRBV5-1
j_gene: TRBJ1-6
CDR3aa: CASSLEQGNESPLHF

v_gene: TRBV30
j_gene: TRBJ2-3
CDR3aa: CAWSVSSGPDTQYF

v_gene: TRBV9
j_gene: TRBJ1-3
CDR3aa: CASSAWTEGNTIYF

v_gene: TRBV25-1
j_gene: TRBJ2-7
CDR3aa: CASSGPYGTGAYEQYF

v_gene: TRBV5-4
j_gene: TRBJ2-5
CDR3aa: CASSVSGQTQETQYF